This TCR beta chain was found in a study of human T cells and chemical hapten exposure. The CDR3 totals 16 residues. V was clipped by 5 bases and J by 5 bases; unmatched bases: 12. The germline V gene encodes CDR1 SGHTA and CDR2 FQGNSA. The study's findings and limits: Expanded TCR counts at PT1 were positively correlated with the patch test score. No change in TCRs above 1 in 1000 frequency was produced by DPC sensitization.

TCRdb fed the RACE reads into MiXCR, producing one record per CDR3 protein. The table shows around 380,000 distinct CDR3 sequences, with about 4.4% occurring only once. This clonotype has only a few counts. What it binds is not known. The time point was: patch test 1, 2 weeks after DPC sensitization. Treatment in this sample: therapeutic diphenylcyclopropenone sensitization with weekly scalp DPC. This TCR derives from a woman between 50 and 59 years old with alopecia areata. Some clones in this sample may be carry-over from other donors' samples. Sequencing used whole blood, obtained in connection with sensitization to the hapten diphenylcyclopropenone (DPC). The gene calls are TRBV7-2 and TRBJ2-3, with 8 bases lining up with TRBD1. In DNA form, the CDR3 reads TGTGCCAGCAGCGTTACGGGGACAGGAAAGGGAGATACGCAGTATTTT. Translating it yields CASSVTGTGKGDTQYF.